The 15 T cell receptor beta chains reported below all come from one sample, sequenced in a study of identical twins. TCRdb reprocessed the 5' RACE reads via MiXCR and lists one record per CDR3 protein. Of around 300,000 distinct CDR3 sequences in the sample, about 8.3% are singletons; the top ten hold approximately 2.1%. The same data also went into a second study, on yellow fever vaccine responses in identical twins.

The sequencing sample was made of memory (CD45RO+) T cells sorted from blood. The receptors stem from a woman aged 18-29 years in good health.

The rearrangement links TRBV6-1 to TRBJ2-1, with D perhaps TRBD2 (6 bases). The V end was cut by 6 bases, the J end by 6 bases, with 18 bases between. This CDR3 comprises 15 residues. Germline V CDR1 and CDR2: MNHNS, SASEGT. CDR3 protein: CASSRGTGDTNEQFF. CDR3 nucleotide sequence: TGTGCCAGCAGCCGCGGGACGGGGGATACCAATGAGCAGTTCTTC.

This clonotype appeared many times. The chain couples TRBV7-3 to TRBJ2-3, with D maybe TRBD1 (6 bases). Trimming took 8 bases from V and 6 from J, leaving 15 bases between them. Germline CDR1 reads SGHTA; CDR2 reads FQGTGA. This CDR3 is built from 13 residues. CDR3 sequence reads: CASATRDTDTQYF. CDR3 sequence (DNA): TGTGCCAGCGCCACCCGGGACACGGATACGCAGTATTTT.

The chain joins TRBV6-2 or TRBV6-3 to TRBJ1-1, with D unresolved. The CDR3 spans 12 residues. CDR1 MNHEY and CDR2 SVGEGT come from the germline V gene. V was clipped by 6 bases and J by 2 bases, with 7 bases between them. The CDR3 sequence: CASRHSNTEAFF. The CDR3 bases are TGTGCCAGCAGACACAGTAACACTGAAGCTTTCTTT.

In its sample, this clonotype was seen many times. The gene calls are TRBV5-1 and TRBJ2-7; 10 bases agree with TRBD2. The ends lost 5 bases at V and 2 bases at J; junction bases unmatched: 7. Germline V gene lookup returns CDR1 SGHRS and CDR2 YFSETQ. The CDR3 length is 15 residues. As DNA, the CDR3 is TGCGCCAGCAGAGGGGACCTAGCGGGAGCCTACGAGCAGTACTTC. It is translated as CASRGDLAGAYEQYF.

This clonotype was detected a few times. The chain combines TRBV27 with TRBJ2-5; possibly TRBD2 for D (6 bases). Germline CDR1 MNHEY, CDR2 SMNVEV (reference sequence). The V end lost 7 bases, the J end lost 3 bases, and 9 bases lay between the germline ends. The CDR3 contains 12 residues. CDR3 nucleotide sequence: TGTGCCAGCATCCGGGAGAAAGAGACCCAGTACTTC. Residues: CASIREKETQYF.

This clonotype was seen only a few times. V usage is TRBV9 and J usage is TRBJ1-1, with D possibly TRBD1 on 5 matching bases. This CDR3 is built from 14 residues. Trimming left V 4 bases short and J 0 bases short, with 10 bases between. Germline-derived CDR1 and CDR2 are SGDLS and YYNGEE. This chain's CDR3 is CASSPGRVNTEAFF. As DNA, the CDR3 is TGTGCCAGCAGCCCGGGACGGGTGAACACTGAAGCTTTCTTT.

V gene TRBV27 combines with J gene TRBJ2-1; TRBD1 is a possible D gene (6 bases). In germline, CDR1 is MNHEY, CDR2 SMNVEV (reference sequence). Trimming shortened V by 6 bases and J by 10 bases, and 16 bases separated the two germline ends. CDR3 length equals 13 residues. Here the CDR3 reads CASSNYRAWEQFF. The CDR3, as DNA: TGTGCCAGCAGCAACTACAGGGCATGGGAGCAGTTCTTC.

V usage is TRBV3-1 and J usage is TRBJ2-7; 8 bases map to TRBD1. CDR1 is LGHDT, CDR2 YNNKEL, per germline (reference sequence). The ends lost 6 bases at V and 3 bases at J; junction bases unmatched: 10. The CDR3 sequence is 15 residues long. The CDR3 here is CASRHKGTGGYEQYV. In nucleotides, the CDR3 is TGTGCCAGCAGACACAAGGGGACAGGAGGCTACGAGCAGTACGTC.

This clonotype came up a few times. The chain links TRBV7-6 to TRBJ2-3, with unresolved D. Germline CDR1 SGHVS, CDR2 FNYEAQ. This CDR3 spans 12 amino acids. V lost 4 bases and J lost 2, with 4 bases in between. The CDR3 spells CASSSATDTQYF. The CDR3 coding sequence is TGTGCCAGCAGCTCAGCCACAGATACGCAGTATTTT.

This chain links TRBV27 with TRBJ2-7; the D gene is possibly TRBD1 (6 bases). The CDR3 is made up of 14 amino acids. Trimming cost V 5 bases and J 1 base, with 12 bases left between them. Germline V gene lookup returns CDR1 MNHEY and CDR2 SMNVEV (reference sequence). CDR3 amino acids: CASSPQGSSYEQYF. The CDR3 DNA reads as TGTGCCAGCAGTCCACAGGGATCGTCCTACGAGCAGTACTTC.

This clonotype has ten or more counts. This sequence joins TRBV12-3 or TRBV12-4 and TRBJ1-1; perhaps TRBD1 as D (5 bases). V was pared by 5 bases and J by 0 bases, with 7 bases between. This CDR3 has 13 amino acids. In nucleotides, the CDR3 is TGTGCCAGCAGTCAACAGGTGAACACTGAAGCTTTCTTT. It is translated as CASSQQVNTEAFF.

This chain's CDR3 is CASGLMSSTEAFF. The CDR3 bases are TGTGCTAGTGGTTTGATGTCTAGCACTGAAGCTTTCTTT. V usage is TRBV12-5 and J usage is TRBJ1-1; D unresolved. This CDR3 has 13 residues. Trimming removed 2 bases at V and 4 bases at J, with 8 bases between. In germline, CDR1 is LGHNT, CDR2 FRNRAP.

This rearrangement joins TRBV24-1 to TRBJ2-3; 8 bases are shared with TRBD2. Trimming took 8 bases from V and 2 from J; bases not matched to a gene: 11. Germline CDR1 and CDR2: KGHDR and SFDVKD. This CDR3 region has 16 residues. CDR3 sequence: CATKGKAGGTTDTQYF. The CDR3 DNA is TGTGCCACCAAAGGGAAGGCGGGGGGAACCACAGATACGCAGTATTTT.

Many counts were recorded for this clonotype. The chain carries TRBV5-1 and TRBJ2-5; TRBD1 agrees at 11 bases. The germline gives CDR1 SGHRS, CDR2 YFSETQ. Trimming removed 5 bases from V and 4 bases from J; junction bases left unmatched: 13. The CDR3 spans 17 residues. CDR3 nucleotide sequence: TGCGCCAGCAGACTGCGATTAGGACAGGGGGCAGCAGAGACCCAGTACTTC. Protein sequence: CASRLRLGQGAAETQYF.

This clonotype was picked up many times. The chain carries TRBV15 and TRBJ1-5, with 7 bases fitting TRBD1. CDR1 is LNHNV and CDR2 is YYDKDF in the germline V gene (reference sequence). The J segment lost 1 base and the V segment lost 0 bases, leaving 3 bases of the junction unmatched. The CDR3 totals 16 residues. Here the CDR3 reads CATSREGGGSNQPQHF. DNA of the CDR3: TGTGCCACCAGCAGAGAAGGGGGCGGGAGCAATCAGCCCCAGCATTTT.